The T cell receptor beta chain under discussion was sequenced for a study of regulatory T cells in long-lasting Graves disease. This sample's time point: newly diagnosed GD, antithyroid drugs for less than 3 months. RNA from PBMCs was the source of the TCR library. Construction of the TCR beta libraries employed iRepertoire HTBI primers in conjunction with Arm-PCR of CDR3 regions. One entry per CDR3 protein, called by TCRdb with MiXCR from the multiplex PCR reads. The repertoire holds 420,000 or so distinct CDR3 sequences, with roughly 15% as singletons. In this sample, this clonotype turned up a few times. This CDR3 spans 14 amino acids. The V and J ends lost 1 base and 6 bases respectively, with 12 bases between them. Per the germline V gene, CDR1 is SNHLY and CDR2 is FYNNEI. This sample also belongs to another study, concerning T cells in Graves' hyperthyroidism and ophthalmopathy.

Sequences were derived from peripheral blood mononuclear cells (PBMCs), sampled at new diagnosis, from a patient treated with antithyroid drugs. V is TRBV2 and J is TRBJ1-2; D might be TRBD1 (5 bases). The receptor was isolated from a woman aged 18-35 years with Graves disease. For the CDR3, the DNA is TGTGCCAGCAGTGAAGTGTTGGGGGGTAATGGCTACACCTTC. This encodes CASSEVLGGNGYTF. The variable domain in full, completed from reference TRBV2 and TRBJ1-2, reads EPEVTQTPSHQVTQMGQEVILRCVPISNHLYFYWYRQILGQKVEFLVSFYNNEISEKSEIFDDQFSVERPDGSNFTLKIRSTKLEDSAMYFCASSEVLGGNGYTFGSGTRLTVV.